Presented here are 27 T cell receptor beta chains from one specimen sequenced in a study of OX40 agonist ivuxolimab in advanced cancers. The assay was immunoSEQ multiplex PCR, and TCRdb's table has in-frame clones only and misses some. The table shows about 55,000 clones, with 80% occurring only once. The sample here was CD4+ or CD8+ T cells sorted from blood, taken in a trial of the OX40 agonist ivuxolimab. The receptors stem from an adult with an advanced solid tumor such as melanoma, head and neck, liver or kidney cancer.

This chain joins TRBV7-9 and TRBJ2-2; D gene ambiguous. The germline CDR1 and CDR2 sequences are SEHNR and FQNEAQ (reference sequence). V lost 1 base to trimming and J lost 7 bases, with 7 bases between them. This CDR3 region has 13 residues. In nucleotides, the CDR3 is TGTGCCAGCAGCTTAGAAGGCCTCGGGGAGCTGTTTTTT. It yields the protein CASSLEGLGELFF.

The chain links TRBV28 to TRBJ1-1; 7 positions match TRBD1. V lost 5 bases and J lost 1; bases outside the gene matches: 4. This CDR3 contains 14 residues. Germline CDR1 is MDHEN and CDR2 is SYDVKM. The chain's CDR3 is CASSPGQANTEAFF. The CDR3 coding sequence is TGTGCCAGCAGTCCTGGACAGGCGAACACTGAAGCTTTCTTT. Supplemented by reference TRBV28 and TRBJ1-1, the full variable domain reads DVKVTQSSRYLVKRTGEKVFLECVQDMDHENMFWYRQDPGLGLRLIYFSYDVKMKEKGDIPEGYSVSREKKERFSLILESASTNQTSMYLCASSPGQANTEAFFGQGTRLTVV.

This clone was seen once. In DNA, the CDR3 is TGCGCCAGCAGCCCCGGGGGGGAAAGAAGCAATCAGCCCCAGCATTTT. Protein: CASSPGGERSNQPQHF. The chain couples TRBV10-2 to TRBJ1-5; D may be TRBD1 (5 bases). Between the trimmed V and J ends, which lost 6 bases and 1 base, there was a span of 16 bases. Germline loops: CDR1 WSHSY, CDR2 SAAADI. The CDR3 extends over 16 amino acids.

This sequence joins TRBV5-1 and TRBJ2-2; 7 positions agree with TRBD2. The ends lost 2 bases at V and 1 base at J; junction bases unmatched: 8. Germline lookup yields CDR1 SGHRS and CDR2 YFSETQ. The CDR3 extends over 17 amino acids. CDR3 protein: CASSFWLAVMNTGELFF. DNA of the CDR3: TGCGCCAGCAGCTTTTGGCTAGCGGTTATGAACACCGGGGAGCTGTTTTTT.

The gene calls are TRBV6-5 and TRBJ2-1; 9 nucleotides align to TRBD1. V dropped 5 bases and J dropped 4; count of bases not matched to a gene: 6. Germline CDR1 MNHEY, CDR2 SVGAGI. There are 15 residues in the CDR3. This chain's CDR3 is CASSKGTGLYNEQFF. The CDR3 DNA reads TGTGCCAGCAGTAAAGGGACAGGGCTATACAATGAGCAGTTCTTC.

The V and J genes are TRBV28 and TRBJ2-7; 12 bases agree with TRBD2. Unmatched junction bases numbered 6, after V lost 8 bases and J lost 4 bases. Per the germline V gene, CDR1 is MDHEN and CDR2 is SYDVKM. CDR3 length equals 14 residues. The CDR3 DNA reads as TGTGCCAGCTCTCCGACTAGCGGGGGATACGAGCAGTACTTC. Translating gives CASSPTSGGYEQYF. The whole variable domain, remainder taken from reference TRBV28 and TRBJ2-7, is DVKVTQSSRYLVKRTGEKVFLECVQDMDHENMFWYRQDPGLGLRLIYFSYDVKMKEKGDIPEGYSVSREKKERFSLILESASTNQTSMYLCASSPTSGGYEQYFGPGTRLTVT.

The CDR3 region is CASSPRGGAQVLSNQPQHF. DNA of the CDR3: TGTGCCAGCAGCCCTCGGGGAGGGGCGCAGGTTTTGAGCAATCAGCCCCAGCATTTT. The chain links TRBV7-8 to TRBJ1-5; TRBD1 might be the D (5 bases). Deletions cut 5 bases from V and 1 base from J, with 24 bases between. Germline lookup yields CDR1 SGHVS and CDR2 FQNEAQ. This CDR3 region has 19 residues.

The chain uses TRBV5-1 and TRBJ2-2, with 8 bases that match TRBD2. Germline loops: CDR1 SGHRS, CDR2 YFSETQ. V was pared by 1 base and J by 0 bases, with 2 bases of the junction left unmatched. The CDR3 is 16 amino acids. The CDR3, as DNA: TGCGCCAGCAGCTTGCTCGGGAGGGCGAACACCGGGGAGCTGTTTTTT. It yields the protein CASSLLGRANTGELFF.

This clone was detected once. The rearrangement uses TRBV7-9 and TRBJ2-1; possibly TRBD1 for D (6 bases). V dropped 5 bases and J dropped 8 bases, with 22 bases sitting between them. This CDR3 region has 16 residues. The germline gives CDR1 SEHNR, CDR2 FQNEAQ (reference sequence). The CDR3 region has the DNA TGTGCCAGCAGCCTACTCAGGGGTATGCAAGAAGATGAGCAGTTCTTC. This translates into CASSLLRGMQEDEQFF.

The chain is built from TRBV7-6 and TRBJ2-5; D might be TRBD2 (6 bases). The CDR3 extends over 13 amino acids. Germline-derived CDR1 and CDR2 are SGHVS and FNYEAQ. Trimming removed 10 bases from V and 1 base from J, with 13 bases in between. The DNA of the CDR3 is TGTGCCATCAAGCGGGCCCCCCAAGAGACCCAGTACTTC. It specifies CAIKRAPQETQYF.

The gene calls are TRBV5-4 and TRBJ1-3; 7 nucleotides agree with TRBD1. After removal of 0 bases from V and 3 bases from J, the junction contained 9 bases not matched to a gene. Germline V gene lookup returns CDR1 SGHNT and CDR2 YYREEE (reference sequence). The CDR3 consists of 17 residues. This chain's CDR3 is CASSLGGRGSFGNTIYF. The CDR3, as DNA: TGTGCCAGCAGCTTGGGAGGCAGGGGGTCATTTGGAAACACCATATATTTT.

The rearrangement joins TRBV11-2 to TRBJ2-3, with a possible D match to TRBD1 (6 bases). This CDR3 region has 13 residues. Germline V gene sequence: CDR1 SGHAT, CDR2 FQNNGV. The ends were cut back, 4 bases at V and 7 bases at J, with 12 bases in the middle. For the CDR3, the DNA is TGTGCCAGCAGCTCCCTCAGGGGAAATACGCAGTATTTT. Its translation: CASSSLRGNTQYF.

This chain links TRBV6-6 with TRBJ2-1; 9 bases match TRBD1. The V segment lost 6 bases and the J segment 4 bases; nucleotides outside the gene matches: 4. The germline gives CDR1 MNHNY, CDR2 SVGAGI (reference sequence). This CDR3 region has 14 residues. CDR3 in amino acids: CASSTGGSYNEQFF. DNA of the CDR3: TGTGCCAGCAGCACAGGGGGCTCTTACAATGAGCAGTTCTTC.

The CDR3: CASSRPNPDINYGYTF. DNA of the CDR3: TGTGCCAGCAGTAGGCCCAACCCGGACATTAACTATGGCTACACCTTC. J is TRBJ1-2 and V is TRBV28; possible D gene TRBD1, 5 bases. CDR3 length: 16 amino acids. Per the germline V gene, CDR1 is MDHEN and CDR2 is SYDVKM. Between the trimmed V and J ends, which lost 5 bases and 1 base, there was a span of 17 bases.

The V call is TRBV5-5, the J call TRBJ2-5, with 9 bases that match TRBD1. This CDR3 has 16 residues. Germline V gene data show CDR1 as SGHKS and CDR2 as YYEKEE (reference sequence). With 0 bases clipped from V and 6 bases from J, the junction kept 9 bases outside the gene matches. The CDR3 coding sequence is TGTGCCAGCAGCTTGGGGGTAACAGGGGGCGAGAAGACCCAGTACTTC. It specifies CASSLGVTGGEKTQYF.

The chain carries TRBV7-8 and TRBJ1-5; D not resolved. V was clipped by 3 bases and J by 5 bases, with 8 bases between them. This CDR3 is built from 13 residues. Germline CDR1 SGHVS, CDR2 FQNEAQ. Here the CDR3 reads CASSFVGDQPQHF. The CDR3 bases are TGTGCCAGCAGCTTTGTAGGTGATCAGCCCCAGCATTTT.

This clone appeared a single time. V gene TRBV18 combines with J gene TRBJ1-5; D uncertain. Trimming cost V 3 bases and J 9 bases, with 15 bases left between them. In germline, CDR1 is KGHSH, CDR2 LQKENI. CDR3 length: 14 amino acids. CDR3 sequence reads: CASSPGDGATPQHF. The CDR3 DNA sequence: TGTGCCAGCTCACCTGGAGACGGTGCTACGCCCCAGCATTTT.

This chain connects TRBV28 to TRBJ2-7, with a possible D match to TRBD1 (6 bases). V dropped 6 bases and J dropped 5 bases, with 23 bases sitting between them. Germline values: CDR1 MDHEN, CDR2 SYDVKM. This CDR3 has 16 residues. The CDR3 DNA follows: TGTGCCAGCAGCGACACAGGGAGAGGGACCCAAGACGAGCAGTACTTC. This codes for CASSDTGRGTQDEQYF.

The chain uses TRBV6-1 and TRBJ2-7; D remains ambiguous. V was clipped by 5 bases and J by 1 base, with 9 bases between them. Looked up from germline, CDR1 is MNHNS and CDR2 is SASEGT. This CDR3 comprises 13 residues. CDR3 in amino acids: CASSSGPSYEQYF. In nucleotides, the CDR3 is TGTGCCAGCAGTTCCGGACCATCCTACGAGCAGTACTTC.

The chain carries TRBV7-9 and TRBJ1-1; D unresolved. Germline lookup yields CDR1 SEHNR and CDR2 FQNEAQ (reference sequence). The V end lost 4 bases, the J end lost 1 base, and 25 bases lay between the germline ends. This CDR3 is 19 amino acids long. The chain's CDR3 is CASSSPLHRTRTKNTEAFF. For the CDR3, the DNA is TGTGCCAGCAGCTCACCCCTCCACAGAACCCGAACCAAGAACACTGAAGCTTTCTTT. The complete variable domain, with remaining parts taken from reference TRBV7-9 and TRBJ1-1, reads DTGVSQNPRHKITKRGQNVTFRCDPISEHNRLYWYRQTLGQGPEFLTYFQNEAQLEKSRLLSDRFSAERPKGSFSTLEIQRTEQGDSAMYLCASSSPLHRTRTKNTEAFFGQGTRLTVV.

V is TRBV5-6 and J is TRBJ2-3; 9 nucleotides agree with TRBD2. V lost 0 bases to trimming and J lost 3 bases; unmatched junction nucleotides: 11. Germline CDR1 SGHDT, CDR2 YYEEEE. The CDR3 consists of 18 residues. CDR3 bases: TGTGCCAGCAGCTTGGGGACTAGCGCCTGGGGGAAAACAGATACGCAGTATTTT. This encodes CASSLGTSAWGKTDTQYF.

The chain has TRBV4-2 and TRBJ2-7; 7 bases fit TRBD1. The CDR3 covers 14 residues. V lost 3 bases to trimming and J lost 3 bases; unmatched junction nucleotides: 5. Germline CDR1 is LGHNA and CDR2 is YNFKEQ. The CDR3 nucleotides read TGTGCCAGCAGCCAGGATGACAGGGTCTACGAGCAGTACTTC. Amino acids: CASSQDDRVYEQYF.

The chain recombines TRBV19 with TRBJ1-3, with TRBD1 identical over 7 bases. The V and J ends lost 9 bases and 4 bases, in that order; junction bases with no gene match: 6. Germline V gene sequence: CDR1 LNHDA, CDR2 SQIVND (reference sequence). This CDR3 contains 13 residues. The CDR3 sequence is CASRQGSGNTIYF. The CDR3 bases are TGTGCCAGCAGACAGGGATCAGGAAACACCATATATTTT.

This rearrangement joins TRBV27 to TRBJ1-6, with D unclear. V dropped 6 bases and J dropped 1 base, with 16 bases sitting between them. Germline CDR1 and CDR2: MNHEY and SMNVEV (reference sequence). The CDR3 spans 17 residues. This chain's CDR3 is CASSPTSLGSYNSPLHF. CDR3 coding DNA: TGTGCCAGCAGCCCCACGTCTTTGGGATCCTATAATTCACCCCTCCACTTT.

V usage is TRBV11-2 and J usage is TRBJ1-2; TRBD1 matches 7 bases. V shed 1 base, J shed 7 bases, and the junction held 6 bases outside the gene matches. This CDR3 spans 14 amino acids. From germline, CDR1 is SGHAT and CDR2 FQNNGV. CDR3 region: CASSLGQGVVGYTF. In nucleotides, the CDR3 is TGTGCCAGCAGCTTAGGGCAGGGGGTTGTTGGCTACACCTTC.

The chain recombines TRBV15 with TRBJ2-5, with D unresolved. V lost 1 base to trimming and J lost 2 bases, with 11 bases between them. From germline, CDR1 is LNHNV and CDR2 YYDKDF (reference sequence). This CDR3 spans 15 amino acids. The CDR3 loop is CATSRGSRDQETQYF. The CDR3, as DNA: TGTGCCACCAGCAGAGGGTCTCGAGATCAAGAGACCCAGTACTTC.

The rearrangement joins TRBV27 to TRBJ2-6, with D perhaps matching TRBD2 (6 bases). V lost 5 bases, J lost 0 bases, and 20 bases lay in between. CDR3 length: 19 residues. CDR1 and CDR2 (germline): MNHEY, SMNVEV (reference sequence). DNA of the CDR3: TGTGCCAGCAGTGCCATCGGCTTGGGACTTATCTCTGGGGCCAACGTCCTGACTTTC. Residues: CASSAIGLGLISGANVLTF.